The 28 T cell receptor beta chains presented below share a single source sample, sequenced in a study of T cells after yellow fever vaccination. One entry per CDR3 protein results from TCRdb running MiXCR on the 5' RACE reads. The data contain about 370,000 distinct CDR3 sequences, roughly 10% of them seen just once; the ten biggest clones take up roughly 18%. Here the sequenced sample was PBMCs, taken on the day of the first yellow fever vaccination. Every receptor here comes from a man aged 18 to 30 who received the YFV17D yellow fever vaccine.

This clonotype was detected many times. V usage is TRBV11-2 and J usage is TRBJ2-3; no clear D gene. Germline CDR1 is SGHAT and CDR2 is FQNNGV. There are 10 residues in the CDR3. Trimming took 4 bases from V and 7 from J, leaving 3 bases between them. Here the CDR3 DNA reads TGTGCCAGCAGCTCCTATACGCAGTATTTT. Protein sequence: CASSSYTQYF.

This clonotype was seen more than once but under ten times. The V gene is TRBV4-2, the J gene TRBJ2-1; TRBD2 aligns across 13 bases. V shed 2 bases, J shed 10 bases, and the junction held 14 bases outside the gene matches. Per the germline V gene, CDR1 is LGHNA and CDR2 is YNFKEQ. This CDR3 region has 18 residues. The CDR3 sequence: CASSQQATSGGFRWEQFF. DNA for the CDR3: TGTGCCAGCAGCCAACAGGCGACTAGCGGGGGGTTCCGTTGGGAGCAGTTCTTC.

This clonotype came up a few times. The chain is built from TRBV6-2 or TRBV6-3 and TRBJ2-2, with D perhaps assigned TRBD1 or TRBD2 (6 bases each). CDR1 and CDR2 from the germline V gene are MNHEY and SVGEGT. The CDR3 sequence is 17 residues long. Trimming cost V 4 bases and J 3 bases, with 18 bases left between them. CDR3 in DNA: TGTGCCAGCAGTTCCTTTCCGGGGGCAGTCTACACCGGGGAGCTGTTTTTT. Translated: CASSSFPGAVYTGELFF.

The chain is built from TRBV20-1 and TRBJ2-1; possibly TRBD1 for D (5 bases). In germline, CDR1 is DFQATT, CDR2 SNEGSKA (reference sequence). The CDR3 is made up of 15 amino acids. The V end was cut by 1 base, the J end by 7 bases, with 17 bases between. CDR3 amino acids: CSARAARVGSNEQFF. The DNA for the CDR3 is TGCAGTGCTAGAGCGGCCAGGGTTGGATCGAATGAGCAGTTCTTC.

This chain links TRBV7-8 with TRBJ2-1; 8 bases match TRBD2. The germline V gene has CDR1 SGHVS and CDR2 FQNEAQ. J gave up 6 bases and V 5 bases, and 12 bases lay outside the gene matches. The CDR3 is 16 amino acids. CDR3: CASSILRGGYINEQFF. Here the CDR3 DNA reads TGTGCCAGCAGCATTCTTCGCGGGGGGTATATCAATGAGCAGTTCTTC.

This clonotype was recorded a few times. This chain links TRBV27 with TRBJ2-1, with TRBD2 identical over 14 bases. CDR3 length: 16 residues. CDR1 is MNHEY and CDR2 is SMNVEV in the germline V gene (reference sequence). Germline trimming cut 8 bases from V and 8 bases from J; bases unmatched to any gene: 11. CDR3 sequence: CASANWTSGGIYEQFF. The CDR3 bases are TGTGCCAGCGCAAATTGGACTAGCGGGGGGATATATGAGCAGTTCTTC.

The table lists this clonotype with a few counts. In DNA, the CDR3 is TGTGCCACCCATCCGGGCCTAGAAGACAATGAGCAGTTCTTC. This encodes CATHPGLEDNEQFF. The chain uses TRBV6-1 and TRBJ2-1; D not resolved. The germline V gene has CDR1 MNHNS and CDR2 SASEGT. This CDR3 is 14 amino acids long. The V gene lost 10 bases and the J gene lost 5 bases, with 18 bases spanning the gap.

The chain employs TRBV5-4 and TRBJ2-1; 8 positions agree with TRBD2. The CDR3 extends over 17 amino acids. Germline values: CDR1 SGHNT, CDR2 YYREEE (reference sequence). CDR3 DNA: TGTCACAGCAGCTTGGCCCATTATGCGGGGGGCCTCGATGAGCAGTTCTTC. Protein: CHSSLAHYAGGLDEQFF.

The chain combines TRBV12-3 or TRBV12-4 with TRBJ1-5, with D tentatively TRBD1 (5 bases). The CDR3 is made up of 16 amino acids. V dropped 7 bases and J dropped 2 bases, with 18 bases sitting between them. CDR3 bases: TGTGCCAGCAAGACGGGACCCGAAGGTGGCAATCAGCCCCAGCATTTT. Residues: CASKTGPEGGNQPQHF.

The chain carries TRBV12-3 or TRBV12-4 and TRBJ2-2, with D possibly being TRBD1 (5 bases). V was trimmed by 3 bases and J by 6 bases, leaving 8 bases between them. The CDR3 runs 13 residues. Written as DNA, the CDR3 is TGTGCCAGCAGTTTCAGGGTGGCCGGGGAGCTGTTTTTT. Translated: CASSFRVAGELFF.

This chain uses TRBV29-1 with TRBJ2-3, with 7 bases identical to TRBD2. V lost 2 bases, J lost 5 bases, and 4 bases stayed unmatched. The CDR3 contains 13 residues. Germline loops: CDR1 SQVTM, CDR2 ANQGSEA. The CDR3 DNA reads as TGCAGCGTTGAACGGGGGGTTGTAGATACGCAGTATTTT. Its protein product is CSVERGVVDTQYF.

This clonotype appeared once. The rearrangement links TRBV10-3 to TRBJ2-7, with D maybe TRBD1 (6 bases). The CDR3 contains 14 residues. Germline CDR1 and CDR2: ENHRY and SYGVKD. The ends were cut back, 1 base at V and 5 bases at J, with 12 bases in the middle. CDR3 protein: CAISEYTGFHEQYV. The CDR3 DNA is TGTGCCATCAGTGAGTATACAGGGTTCCACGAGCAGTACGTC.

This chain links TRBV29-1 with TRBJ2-5; 8 bases fit TRBD1. The CDR3 sequence is 12 residues long. After removal of 7 bases from V and 5 bases from J, the junction contained 6 bases not matched to a gene. Germline CDR1 SQVTM, CDR2 ANQGSEA. CDR3 DNA sequence: TGCAGCGCCGGGCAGGGGGCTGAGACCCAGTACTTC. It translates to CSAGQGAETQYF.

The sample holds many counts of this clonotype. The V call is TRBV4-2, the J call TRBJ1-2, with TRBD1 matching 9 bases. The CDR3 contains 15 residues. Germline lookup yields CDR1 LGHNA and CDR2 YNFKEQ. V lost 0 bases and J lost 3; bases outside the gene matches: 2. CDR3 residues: CASSQDRDRDYGYTF. CDR3 nucleotide sequence: TGTGCCAGCAGCCAAGACCGGGACAGGGACTATGGCTACACCTTC.

This clonotype has just a few counts. This sequence joins TRBV12-5 and TRBJ1-5; 8 nucleotides align to TRBD1. CDR3 length: 14 amino acids. The V gene end was trimmed by 6 bases and the J gene end by 2 bases; junction bases not matched to a gene: 3. Germline lookup yields CDR1 LGHNT and CDR2 FRNRAP. CDR3 in amino acids: CASGQTGGNQPQHF. DNA of the CDR3: TGTGCTAGTGGCCAGACAGGGGGCAATCAGCCCCAGCATTTT.

This chain links TRBV4-1 with TRBJ2-2; D remains unclear. The CDR3 runs 14 residues. V was clipped by 1 base and J by 11 bases, with 14 bases between them. CDR1 MGHRA and CDR2 YSYEKL come from the germline V gene. The CDR3 DNA reads TGCGCCAGCAGCCAAGGAGTAGCAGGCCTAGAGCTGTTTTTT. Residues: CASSQGVAGLELFF.

The rearrangement links TRBV18 to TRBJ1-2, with no clear D. This CDR3 spans 14 amino acids. Deletions cut 3 bases from V and 1 base from J, with 9 bases between. Germline V gene sequence: CDR1 KGHSH, CDR2 LQKENI. Here the CDR3 DNA reads TGTGCCAGCTCACCTCGGGAGTTTAACTATGGCTACACCTTC. This codes for CASSPREFNYGYTF.

The V call is TRBV20-1, the J call TRBJ1-1, with D tentatively TRBD1 (6 bases). CDR3 size: 17 residues. The germline V gene has CDR1 DFQATT and CDR2 SNEGSKA (reference sequence). V was clipped by 3 bases and J by 1 base, with 21 bases between them. The CDR3 here is CSASNRGAVVGNTEAFF. The CDR3 region has the DNA TGCAGTGCTAGTAATCGGGGGGCGGTCGTCGGGAACACTGAAGCTTTCTTT.

This clonotype has a handful of counts. The CDR3 sequence: CASSQKTGGFYYGYTF. The CDR3, as DNA: TGCGCCAGCAGCCAAAAGACAGGGGGCTTTTACTATGGCTACACCTTC. This chain joins TRBV4-3 and TRBJ1-2; 10 nucleotides agree with TRBD1. The CDR3 has 16 residues. Germline-derived CDR1 and CDR2 are LGHNA and YSLEER. V lost 2 bases, J lost 3 bases, and 6 bases stayed unmatched.

The V and J genes are TRBV6-2 or TRBV6-3 and TRBJ1-3, with TRBD1 as a possible D gene (6 bases). The CDR3 sequence is 14 residues long. Germline V gives CDR1 MNHEY, CDR2 SVGEGT. V was clipped by 5 bases and J by 6 bases, with 14 bases between them. The CDR3 reads CASSRGRDINTIYF. The CDR3 nucleotides are TGTGCCAGCAGTCGCGGACGGGACATAAACACCATATATTTT.

This clonotype came up a few times. The chain couples TRBV19 to TRBJ2-3; 13 bases match TRBD2. After removal of 8 bases from V and 3 bases from J, the junction contained 2 bases not matched to a gene. Germline CDR1 and CDR2: LNHDA and SQIVND (reference sequence). The CDR3 consists of 14 residues. The CDR3 region is CASGTSGVTDTQYF. DNA of the CDR3: TGTGCCAGTGGGACTAGCGGGGTTACAGATACGCAGTATTTT.

This clonotype has at least ten counts. The chain employs TRBV12-3 or TRBV12-4 and TRBJ2-5; possible D gene TRBD2, 8 bases. Trimming took 6 bases from V and 7 from J, leaving 30 bases between them. This CDR3 spans 18 amino acids. The CDR3 nucleotides are TGTGCCAGCAGGACGACAGGGCCAGGACTAGCTGCGTTCGGGACCCAGTACTTC. Amino acid sequence: CASRTTGPGLAAFGTQYF.

The V and J genes are TRBV21-1 and TRBJ1-6; the table's D gene call, TRBD1, was not cross checked with the DNA. TRBV21-1 corresponds to a pseudogene. The CDR3 is 16 amino acids. The CDR3 DNA follows: TGTGCCAGCAGCAAGCCCCAGGGGGCAGGGAATTCACCCCTCCACTTT. Its translation is CASSKPQGAGNSPLHF.

The J gene is TRBJ2-1, the V gene TRBV6-2 or TRBV6-3; D is undetermined. Trimming shortened V by 6 bases and J by 5 bases, and 11 bases separated the two germline ends. Germline V CDR1 and CDR2: MNHEY, SVGEGT. The length of the CDR3 is 13 residues. CDR3 nucleotides: TGTGCCAGCAGCAGAGAATTCCACAATGAGCAGTTCTTC. The encoded protein is CASSREFHNEQFF.

This chain connects TRBV4-1 to TRBJ1-6; the D is unclear. This CDR3 has 17 amino acids. Per the germline V gene, CDR1 is MGHRA and CDR2 is YSYEKL. Trimming pared 1 base from V and 0 bases from J, leaving 10 bases between. The CDR3 is CASSQVIGSSYNSPLHF. DNA for the CDR3: TGCGCCAGCAGCCAAGTTATTGGGAGCTCCTATAATTCACCCCTCCACTTT.

This clonotype has more than one count but fewer than ten. V gene TRBV20-1 combines with J gene TRBJ1-5; the match to TRBD1 covers 7 bases. Germline values: CDR1 DFQATT, CDR2 SNEGSKA (reference sequence). The CDR3 consists of 15 residues. J gave up 6 bases and V 3 bases, and 11 bases lay outside the gene matches. Here the CDR3 reads CSASRGGQGTQPQHF. CDR3 DNA: TGCAGTGCTAGTAGAGGGGGCCAGGGAACTCAGCCCCAGCATTTT.

This clonotype was observed a few times. The rearrangement uses TRBV12-3 or TRBV12-4 and TRBJ1-4, with D unclear. Trimming stripped 1 base from V and 8 bases from J, with 8 bases between. The CDR3 loop spans 13 amino acids. The DNA for the CDR3 is TGTGCCAGCAGTTTAGAGTCCGGGGAAAAACTGTTTTTT. Translation gives CASSLESGEKLFF.

This clonotype was observed a few times. The chain uses TRBV4-3 and TRBJ2-2; no reliable D call. The germline gives CDR1 LGHNA, CDR2 YSLEER. The CDR3 is 14 residues long. The V and J ends lost 2 bases and 1 base respectively, with 5 bases between them. The CDR3 reads CASSQPGNTGELFF. In DNA form, the CDR3 reads TGCGCCAGCAGCCAACCAGGGAACACCGGGGAGCTGTTTTTT.